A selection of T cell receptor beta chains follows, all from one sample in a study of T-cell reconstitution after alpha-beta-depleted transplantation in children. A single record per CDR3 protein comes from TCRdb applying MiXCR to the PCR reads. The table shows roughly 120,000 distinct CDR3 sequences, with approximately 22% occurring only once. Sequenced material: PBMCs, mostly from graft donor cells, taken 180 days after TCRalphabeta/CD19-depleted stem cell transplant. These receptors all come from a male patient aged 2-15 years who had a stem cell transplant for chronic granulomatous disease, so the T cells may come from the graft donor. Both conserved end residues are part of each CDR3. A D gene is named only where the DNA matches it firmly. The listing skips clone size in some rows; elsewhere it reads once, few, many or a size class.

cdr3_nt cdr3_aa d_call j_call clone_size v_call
TGCAGCGTTAGGCCAGGCTCTGGAAACACCATATATTTT CSVRPGSGNTIYF - TRBJ1-3 many TRBV29-1
TGTGCCAGCAGTTTATTTGGGGGTTCCGCGTCCTACAATGAGCAGTTCTTC CASSLFGGSASYNEQFF - TRBJ2-1 - TRBV12-3/TRBV12-4
TGTGCCAGCCGACCTAACACCGGGGAGCTGTTTTTT CASRPNTGELFF - TRBJ2-2 many TRBV12-3/TRBV12-4
TGCGCCAGCAGTCCCGGGGGAGACACAGATACGCAGTATTTT CASSPGGDTDTQYF - TRBJ2-3 - TRBV5-1
TGTGCCAGCAGGACCTCGACCGGGACAGGGTCCTTGTCTGCTAATGAAAAACTGTTTTTT CASRTSTGTGSLSANEKLFF TRBD1 TRBJ1-4 many TRBV4-2
TGTGCCTGCAGTCACAAAGTCCTAGGGGGGCGCAGGAGCAATCAGCCCCAGCATTTT CACSHKVLGGRRSNQPQHF - TRBJ1-5 - TRBV23-1
TGTGCCAGCAGTCTTGGCCGTGGATCACCCCTCCACTTT CASSLGRGSPLHF - TRBJ1-6 few TRBV12-3/TRBV12-4
TGTGCCAGCAGTGTCAGACAGTTTGCCATTCAGTACTTC CASSVRQFAIQYF - TRBJ2-4 - TRBV28
TGTGCTAGTGGCCGGGACACTGAAGCTTTCTTT CASGRDTEAFF - TRBJ1-1 few TRBV12-5
TGTGCCAGCAGTTTTGGGGGTCTCACCTACGAGCAGTACTTC CASSFGGLTYEQYF - TRBJ2-7 few TRBV12-3/TRBV12-4
TGTGCCATCAGTGAGTCTGAGGCCAGACTCCCCGAATATACGCAGTATTTT CAISESEARLPEYTQYF - TRBJ2-3 many TRBV10-3
TGTGCCAGCAGCTTAGATACTAGCGGGAGCCTCTCAGATACGCAGTATTTT CASSLDTSGSLSDTQYF TRBD2 TRBJ2-3 many TRBV7-6
TGTGCCAGCTCAGTAAGTGGGGGTACTCAGCCCCAGCATTTT CASSVSGGTQPQHF - TRBJ1-5 few TRBV18
TGTGCCAGCAGTTCGGCGGGTTCGAACTACAATGAGCAGTTCTTC CASSSAGSNYNEQFF - TRBJ2-1 - TRBV27
TGCAGCGTTCGGGGCGGGGGGAAGTCCAAAAACATTCAGTACTTC CSVRGGGKSKNIQYF TRBD2 TRBJ2-4 few TRBV29-1
TGCAGCCCAGAGGGACCCCTTACGACCCAGTACTTC CSPEGPLTTQYF - TRBJ2-5 - TRBV29-1
TGTGCCACCAGCAGAGTGGGGAATACGCAGTATTTT CATSRVGNTQYF - TRBJ2-3 - TRBV15
TGTGCCAGCAGCTTAGCGGAACTGGCAGTGAACACCGGGGAGCTGTTTTTT CASSLAELAVNTGELFF - TRBJ2-2 - TRBV7-8
TGTGCCAGCAGCTCTAGACCCAGGGCGGACACCGGGGAGCTGTTTTTT CASSSRPRADTGELFF - TRBJ2-2 many TRBV7-2
TGTGCCAGTAGTAGAACAGTCACTAACTACGAGCAGTACTTC CASSRTVTNYEQYF - TRBJ2-7 many TRBV19
TGTGCCAGCTCACCACTCGGAAATAACAGGGGCTACGAGCAGTACTTC CASSPLGNNRGYEQYF TRBD1 TRBJ2-7 - TRBV18
TGCAGCGTCCCCACTAGCGGGGGCTGGAATACGCAGTATTTT CSVPTSGGWNTQYF TRBD2 TRBJ2-3 - TRBV29-1
TGTGCCAGCATATACAGGGGCAAAGAGGGCTACACCTTC CASIYRGKEGYTF TRBD1 TRBJ1-2 once TRBV12-3/TRBV12-4
TGTGCCAGCAGTCAACTCAACGGGGAAAGCAATCAGCCCCAGCATTTT CASSQLNGESNQPQHF - TRBJ1-5 few TRBV12-3/TRBV12-4
TGTGCCAGCAGTACCCAACTAGCGGAGTCCTTCCATGAGCAGTTCTTC CASSTQLAESFHEQFF TRBD2 TRBJ2-1 many TRBV3-1
TGCAGTGCCCACCGGGATTTCCTACAGAATGAGCAGTTCTTC CSAHRDFLQNEQFF - TRBJ2-1 - TRBV20-1
TGTGCCAGCAACTCGGGTTTGAGCTCCTACAATGAGCAGTTCTTC CASNSGLSSYNEQFF - TRBJ2-1 few TRBV27
TGTGCCAGCAGCTTTCGGGAGCTCGATGAGCAGTTCTTC CASSFRELDEQFF - TRBJ2-1 few TRBV11-2
TGTGCCAGCAGTCCGGGACAGGGGAGAGGCAATCAGCCCCAGCATTTT CASSPGQGRGNQPQHF TRBD1 TRBJ1-5 few TRBV12-3/TRBV12-4
TGTGCCAGCAGCCGACTAGCGGGGGGGCCGATCCACTTC CASSRLAGGPIHF TRBD2 TRBJ2-5 many TRBV7-2
TGTGCCAGCAGTCTAGCCGCGGGAGCCGGGTACGAGCAGTACTTC CASSLAAGAGYEQYF TRBD2 TRBJ2-7 - TRBV7-6
TGCGCCAGCAGCCACAGGACAGGAGGGGACTACGAGCAGTACTTC CASSHRTGGDYEQYF - TRBJ2-7 - TRBV4-1
TGTGCCACCAGCGGCGGGGGGGCGCTAAGCACAGATACGCAGTATTTT CATSGGGALSTDTQYF TRBD2 TRBJ2-3 - TRBV15
TGCGCCAGCAGCTACCTACATGACAGGGGCGGCAATCAGCCCCAGCATTTT CASSYLHDRGGNQPQHF TRBD1 TRBJ1-5 many TRBV5-1
TGTGCCAGCAGTTTAATGACAGTTAACACTGAAGCTTTCTTT CASSLMTVNTEAFF - TRBJ1-1 few TRBV12-3/TRBV12-4